A single sample gave rise to the 23 T cell receptor beta chains below, sequenced in a study of molecular identifiers for immune sequencing clone quantification. One entry per CDR3 protein, called by TCRdb with MiXCR from the PCR reads. The data hold 490,000 or so distinct CDR3 sequences, with about 20% observed a single time. What was sequenced was naive CD8+ T cells from blood, with Jurkat cell RNA spiked in. Subset indicated: FACS-sorted CD8+CD4-CCR7+CD45RA+ naive T cells. Receptor source: a human donor in good health. Some libraries in this study had Jurkat cell RNA spiked in.

V usage is TRBV12-3 or TRBV12-4 and J usage is TRBJ2-7; unclear D gene. Trimming took 6 bases from V and 0 from J, leaving 12 bases between them. The CDR3 is 14 residues long. The CDR3: CASSPGFSSYEQYF. CDR3 DNA: TGTGCCAGCAGCCCCGGGTTCAGCTCCTACGAGCAGTACTTC.

This clonotype has at least ten counts. The chain joins TRBV4-2 to TRBJ2-3; 7 positions match TRBD1. J lost 5 bases, V lost 0 bases, and 8 bases had no gene match. This CDR3 comprises 16 residues. Germline V gives CDR1 LGHNA, CDR2 YNFKEQ. The CDR3 sequence: CASSQEGTVPQDTQYF. DNA of the CDR3: TGTGCCAGCAGCCAAGAGGGGACAGTCCCGCAAGATACGCAGTATTTT.

Comment on this clonotype: With a much larger clone just one base away, this may be a read error. The chain combines TRBV28 with TRBJ1-4; D is possibly TRBD1 (6 bases). V was pared by 5 bases and J by 3 bases, with 22 bases between. The CDR3 consists of 18 residues. Per the germline V gene, CDR1 is MDHEN and CDR2 is SYDVKM. The CDR3 reads CASSPLRGRVAANEKLFF. The DNA of the CDR3 is TGTGCCAGCAGTCCCCTCCGGGGGCGGGTTGCAGCTAATGAAAAACTGTTTTTT.

The chain links TRBV10-2 to TRBJ1-1; 7 bases map to TRBD1. This CDR3 is built from 15 residues. The ends lost 2 bases at V and 0 bases at J; junction bases unmatched: 3. CDR1 is WSHSY and CDR2 is SAAADI in the germline V gene. This CDR3 is CASSEGQALNTEAFF. As DNA, the CDR3 is TGCGCCAGCAGTGAGGGACAGGCATTGAACACTGAAGCTTTCTTT.

There are many counts of this clonotype. This sequence joins TRBV2 and TRBJ1-5, with D tentatively TRBD1 (5 bases). CDR1 SNHLY and CDR2 FYNNEI come from the germline V gene. V lost 3 bases and J 1 base, leaving 10 bases between the germline ends. This CDR3 contains 15 residues. The CDR3 reads CASSEGGASNQPQHF. Written as DNA, the CDR3 is TGTGCCAGCAGTGAGGGCGGGGCGAGCAATCAGCCCCAGCATTTT.

This chain joins TRBV9 and TRBJ1-3; D unclear. CDR3 length equals 14 residues. With 0 bases removed from V and 4 bases from J, the gap between germline ends came to 8 bases. Germline-derived CDR1 and CDR2 are SGDLS and YYNGEE. CDR3 bases: TGTGCCAGCAGCGTAGCTATACAGGGAAACACCATATATTTT. It yields the protein CASSVAIQGNTIYF.

This clonotype came up many times. V usage is TRBV14 and J usage is TRBJ1-4; no clear D gene. There are 16 residues in the CDR3. Trimming pared 0 bases from V and 4 bases from J, leaving 12 bases between. From germline, CDR1 is SGHDN and CDR2 FVKESK. DNA for the CDR3: TGTGCCAGCAGCCAAGACACGTCCCTCCTTAATGAAAAACTGTTTTTT. Protein product: CASSQDTSLLNEKLFF.

The table lists this clonotype with many counts. The CDR3 loop is CASSFRDRGQVDTQYF. CDR3 nucleotides: TGTGCCAGCAGCTTCCGGGACAGGGGGCAGGTAGATACGCAGTATTTT. This chain joins TRBV9 and TRBJ2-3; 12 positions match TRBD1. Germline lookup yields CDR1 SGDLS and CDR2 YYNGEE. Trimming took 4 bases from V and 5 from J; bases not matched to a gene: 8. The CDR3 has 16 amino acids.

A few counts support this clonotype. The V call is TRBV12-3 or TRBV12-4, the J call TRBJ2-5; 8 positions match TRBD1. The ends lost 6 bases at V and 3 bases at J; junction bases unmatched: 3. The CDR3 is 13 amino acids. This CDR3 reads CASRTTGEETQYF. CDR3 nucleotides: TGTGCCAGCAGGACGACAGGGGAAGAGACCCAGTACTTC.

This clonotype was seen many times. This sequence joins TRBV9 and TRBJ2-2, with D perhaps matching TRBD2 (6 bases). Germline lookup yields CDR1 SGDLS and CDR2 YYNGEE. This CDR3 has 16 residues. The V end lost 1 base, the J end lost 2 bases, and 12 bases lay between the germline ends. CDR3 nucleotide sequence: TGTGCCAGCAGCGTACGGGGGAGCCCTAACACCGGGGAGCTGTTTTTT. This sequence encodes CASSVRGSPNTGELFF.

The chain is built from TRBV6-5 and TRBJ2-5, with D tentatively TRBD2 (6 bases). The CDR3 totals 16 residues. From germline, CDR1 is MNHEY and CDR2 SVGAGI. Between the trimmed V and J ends, which lost 2 bases and 3 bases, there was a span of 16 bases. The CDR3 region is CASSYGPWRGKETQYF. In DNA form, the CDR3 reads TGTGCCAGCAGTTACGGCCCGTGGCGGGGCAAAGAGACCCAGTACTTC.

The rearrangement links TRBV2 to TRBJ2-7, with D unclear. CDR1 is SNHLY, CDR2 FYNNEI, per germline. V gave up 10 bases and J gave up 0 bases, with 16 bases separating them. The CDR3 totals 14 residues. Written as DNA, the CDR3 is TGTGCCACGGACCTAAAACAGAGCTCCTACGAGCAGTACTTC. Translating it yields CATDLKQSSYEQYF. The full variable domain, rest sourced from reference TRBV2 and TRBJ2-7, is EPEVTQTPSHQVTQMGQEVILRCVPISNHLYFYWYRQILGQKVEFLVSFYNNEISEKSEIFDDQFSVERPDGSNFTLKIRSTKLEDSAMYFCATDLKQSSYEQYFGPGTRLTVT.

This clonotype was seen ten or more times. This chain connects TRBV4-1 to TRBJ2-3, with D possibly being TRBD2 (6 bases). From germline, CDR1 is MGHRA and CDR2 YSYEKL. V was trimmed by 2 bases and J by 7 bases, leaving 13 bases between them. CDR3 length equals 14 residues. The CDR3 sequence is CASSQPVAANTQYF. CDR3 sequence (DNA): TGCGCCAGCAGCCAACCGGTAGCGGCGAATACGCAGTATTTT.

This clonotype was counted ten times or more. This chain connects TRBV20-1 to TRBJ1-1, with TRBD1 as a possible D gene (5 bases). The CDR3 length is 15 residues. The germline gives CDR1 DFQATT, CDR2 SNEGSKA (reference sequence). Trimming took 0 bases from V and 2 from J, leaving 13 bases between them. DNA for the CDR3: TGCAGTGCTAGAGATGGGACGGCTCTCAACACTGAAGCTTTCTTT. It is translated as CSARDGTALNTEAFF.

This clonotype occurred many times. V gene TRBV4-3 combines with J gene TRBJ1-4; possibly TRBD1 for D (5 bases). The V end lost 0 bases, the J end lost 8 bases, and 13 bases lay between the germline ends. The length of the CDR3 is 15 residues. CDR1 is LGHNA, CDR2 YSLEER, per germline. The CDR3 nucleotides read TGCGCCAGCAGCCAAGATTGGGGCATTGGGGAAAAACTGTTTTTT. The encoded protein is CASSQDWGIGEKLFF.

Details on this clonotype: Germline is not matched at one junction end, which may reflect a read error. J is TRBJ2-5 and V is TRBV5-6, with D hard to call. Germline V CDR1 and CDR2: SGHDT, YYEEEE. The CDR3 is 15 residues long. The CDR3 protein is CASSLYSSLPETQCF. CDR3 bases: TGTGCCAGCAGCTTGTATTCAAGTCTTCCCGAGACCCAGTGCTTC.

As for this clonotype: One junction end does not reproduce the germline sequence, and a read error may be involved. This chain connects TRBV7-9 to TRBJ1-6, with D uncertain. Per the germline V gene, CDR1 is SEHNR and CDR2 is FQNEAQ (reference sequence). CDR3 length equals 17 residues. The chain's CDR3 is CASSPPPNEGFTSPLPF. In DNA form, the CDR3 reads TGTGCCAGCAGCCCACCCCCAAACGAGGGTTTTACTTCACCCCTCCCCTTT.

This clonotype was detected many times. J is TRBJ2-3 and V is TRBV7-6; TRBD1 matches at 9 bases. The CDR3 is 16 amino acids. V gave up 1 base and J gave up 5 bases; unmatched junction bases: 7. CDR1 and CDR2 from the germline V gene are SGHVS and FNYEAQ. The CDR3 bases are TGTGCCAGCAGCTTAGTCCGGCGACAGGGGGTAGATACGCAGTATTTT. As protein: CASSLVRRQGVDTQYF.

The rearrangement uses TRBV20-1 and TRBJ2-7; 11 bases agree with TRBD1. Germline V CDR1 and CDR2: DFQATT, SNEGSKA (reference sequence). There are 14 residues in the CDR3. V lost 3 bases and J lost 13; bases outside the gene matches: 14. This CDR3 reads CSASRTGGPYGQYF. The CDR3 DNA reads as TGCAGTGCTAGTAGGACAGGGGGCCCCTACGGGCAATACTTC.

The chain recombines TRBV27 with TRBJ2-1; D uncertain. The CDR3 is made up of 13 amino acids. The ends were cut back, 8 bases at V and 3 bases at J, with 11 bases in the middle. CDR1 and CDR2 (germline): MNHEY, SMNVEV (reference sequence). CDR3 loop: CASAVAVYNEQFF. Here the CDR3 DNA reads TGTGCCAGCGCTGTGGCGGTCTACAATGAGCAGTTCTTC.

This clonotype was observed a handful of times. V usage is TRBV6-1 and J usage is TRBJ2-7; TRBD1 aligns across 7 bases. CDR3 length: 14 amino acids. Germline V gives CDR1 MNHNS, CDR2 SASEGT. The ends lost 8 bases at V and 3 bases at J; junction bases unmatched: 10. CDR3: CASSNPGQNYEQYF. DNA of the CDR3: TGTGCCAGCTCAAATCCGGGACAGAACTACGAGCAGTACTTC.

The chain uses TRBV19 and TRBJ2-3; 9 bases agree with TRBD1. With V trimmed by 3 bases and J by 7 bases, 14 bases remained unmatched. The CDR3 covers 17 residues. Germline V lookup: CDR1 LNHDA, CDR2 SQIVND (reference sequence). The CDR3 region is CASSMGQGLLAKNTQYF. CDR3 DNA sequence: TGTGCCAGTAGTATGGGACAGGGCCTTCTTGCCAAAAATACGCAGTATTTT.

This clonotype was observed a handful of times. The rearrangement uses TRBV6-2 or TRBV6-3 and TRBJ2-6; possible D gene TRBD2, 6 bases. The CDR3 sequence is 18 residues long. Germline-derived CDR1 and CDR2 are MNHEY and SVGEGT. Deletions cut 2 bases from V and 1 base from J, with 15 bases between. CDR3 in amino acids: CASSYEEGLPSGANVLTF. CDR3 sequence (DNA): TGTGCCAGCAGTTACGAGGAGGGGCTCCCATCTGGGGCCAACGTCCTGACTTTC.